One and the same sample provided the 17 T cell receptor beta chains below, sequenced in a study of CD8 T cells in Susac syndrome. An amount of RNA that ranged from roughly 0.5 to 1 ug was reverse transcribed with random hexamers. TCRdb fed the immunoSEQ multiplex PCR reads into MiXCR, producing one record per CDR3 protein. Here the sample spans about 210,000 distinct CDR3 sequences, 94% being singletons. Material: CD4+ T cells from PBMCs. The receptors originated from a human donor with Susac syndrome.

The rearrangement links TRBV20-1 to TRBJ1-1, with a weak D call TRBD1 (6 bases). CDR1 is DFQATT and CDR2 is SNEGSKA in the germline V gene (reference sequence). V gave up 4 bases and J gave up 5 bases, with 11 bases separating them. CDR3 length equals 12 residues. The CDR3 here is CSAKNRDTEAFF. DNA of the CDR3: TGCAGTGCTAAAAACAGGGATACTGAAGCTTTCTTT.

V gene TRBV18 combines with J gene TRBJ2-6; no firm D call. Germline lookup yields CDR1 KGHSH and CDR2 LQKENI. The CDR3 has 19 amino acids. V lost 3 bases to trimming and J lost 2 bases, with 20 bases between them. CDR3 coding DNA: TGTGCCAGCTCACCTCTGTCCAGGAGCCTGGCCGCTGGGGCCAACGTCCTGACTTTC. Translating it yields CASSPLSRSLAAGANVLTF.

The genes are TRBV4-3 and TRBJ1-5; the D gene is possibly TRBD1 (5 bases). The CDR3 length is 15 residues. The germline V gene encodes CDR1 LGHNA and CDR2 YSLEER. Trimming took off 1 base at V and 6 bases at J, with 13 bases between the two ends. For the CDR3, the DNA is TGCGCCAGCAGCCAAGGGAGGGGCGAGGCTCAGCCCCAGCATTTT. Translated: CASSQGRGEAQPQHF.

This clonotype was picked up one time. The chain combines TRBV7-9 with TRBJ2-2; TRBD1 aligns across 10 bases. Germline V gives CDR1 SEHNR, CDR2 FQNEAQ (reference sequence). The CDR3 is 17 amino acids. V dropped 8 bases and J dropped 1; count of bases not matched to a gene: 10. The CDR3 DNA reads as TGTGCCAGCCACGATCGACAGGGGGCTTTGAACACCGGGGAGCTGTTTTTT. Its protein is CASHDRQGALNTGELFF.

J is TRBJ1-2 and V is TRBV12-3 or TRBV12-4; 8 positions agree with TRBD1. The J segment lost 7 bases and the V segment lost 6 bases, leaving 13 bases of the junction unmatched. This CDR3 has 15 amino acids. CDR3 protein: CASSRPTGAFAGYTF. The CDR3 bases are TGTGCCAGCAGCCGACCGACAGGGGCATTCGCTGGCTACACCTTC.

The chain employs TRBV9 and TRBJ2-7, with no clear D. Trimming left V 2 bases short and J 4 bases short, with 10 bases between. The CDR3 extends over 13 amino acids. Per the germline V gene, CDR1 is SGDLS and CDR2 is YYNGEE. The CDR3 nucleotides are TGTGCCAGCAGCGTGGGCGGATTGTACGAGCAGTACTTC. Protein product: CASSVGGLYEQYF.

This chain uses TRBV28 with TRBJ1-6; a possible D gene is TRBD1 (5 bases). In germline, CDR1 is MDHEN, CDR2 SYDVKM. The V end was cut by 8 bases, the J end by 7 bases, with 18 bases between. CDR3 length: 15 residues. CDR3 in amino acids: CASGPGSRGNSPLHF. CDR3 in DNA: TGTGCCAGCGGTCCGGGCAGCCGGGGGAATTCACCCCTCCACTTT.

The V call is TRBV20-1, the J call TRBJ2-7; 15 nucleotides agree with TRBD2. Germline loops: CDR1 DFQATT, CDR2 SNEGSKA (reference sequence). The CDR3 is 13 residues long. Losses at the gene ends were 6 bases for V and 7 bases for J; bases not matched to a gene: 4. CDR3 sequence: CSAGGLAGGEQYF. CDR3 DNA: TGCAGTGCCGGGGGACTAGCGGGGGGAGAGCAGTACTTC.

The V call is TRBV6-1, the J call TRBJ2-1; tentatively, D is TRBD2 (5 bases). The CDR3 length is 16 residues. V was trimmed by 2 bases and J by 0 bases, leaving 11 bases between them. In germline, CDR1 is MNHNS, CDR2 SASEGT. The CDR3 DNA sequence: TGTGCCAGCAGTGAATATCTTGGGAGCTCCTACAATGAGCAGTTCTTC. The encoded protein is CASSEYLGSSYNEQFF.

This sequence joins TRBV10-2 and TRBJ2-7; D remains ambiguous. This CDR3 is built from 12 residues. Germline assignment: CDR1 WSHSY and CDR2 SAAADI. V lost 4 bases to trimming and J lost 4 bases, with 8 bases between them. CDR3 sequence reads: CASSGSGYEQYF. The CDR3 DNA sequence: TGCGCCAGCAGTGGATCCGGGTACGAGCAGTACTTC.

The chain links TRBV5-1 to TRBJ2-7; D tentatively fits TRBD1 or TRBD2 (5 bases each). Germline assignment: CDR1 SGHRS and CDR2 YFSETQ. Trimming took 2 bases from V and 2 from J, leaving 14 bases between them. This CDR3 has 15 amino acids. CDR3 loop: CASSFGRDVPYEQYF. CDR3 nucleotides: TGCGCCAGCAGCTTCGGACGGGACGTTCCCTACGAGCAGTACTTC. The full variable domain, completed using reference TRBV5-1 and TRBJ2-7, is KAGVTQTPRYLIKTRGQQVTLSCSPISGHRSVSWYQQTPGQGLQFLFEYFSETQRNKGNFPGRFSGRQFSNSRSEMNVSTLELGDSALYLCASSFGRDVPYEQYFGPGTRLTVT.

The chain joins TRBV9 to TRBJ1-6; no clear D gene. CDR1 and CDR2 from the germline V gene are SGDLS and YYNGEE. Trimming took 0 bases from V and 8 from J, leaving 6 bases between them. The CDR3 is made up of 13 amino acids. The CDR3 sequence: CASSVGGDSPLHF. In DNA form, the CDR3 reads TGTGCCAGCAGCGTAGGCGGGGATTCACCCCTCCACTTT.

The chain employs TRBV18 and TRBJ1-2; D is ambiguous. This CDR3 has 13 residues. Germline CDR1 KGHSH, CDR2 LQKENI. Trimming took off 3 bases at V and 5 bases at J, with 10 bases between the two ends. Written as DNA, the CDR3 is TGTGCCAGCTCACCCCTGGGAATATATGGCTACACCTTC. This translates into CASSPLGIYGYTF. Looking up the rest from reference TRBV18 and TRBJ1-2 gives the full variable domain: NAGVMQNPRHLVRRRGQEARLRCSPMKGHSHVYWYRQLPEEGLKFMVYLQKENIIDESGMPKERFSAEFPKEGPSILRIQQVVRGDSAAYFCASSPLGIYGYTFGSGTRLTVV.

As DNA, the CDR3 is TGCAGTGCTACCTTTCCCACCGGGACACTTTACGAGCAGTACTTC. It specifies CSATFPTGTLYEQYF. This chain uses TRBV20-1 with TRBJ2-7; TRBD1 is a possible D gene (6 bases). The CDR3 spans 15 residues. Germline loops: CDR1 DFQATT, CDR2 SNEGSKA (reference sequence). Trimming removed 4 bases from V and 4 bases from J, with 20 bases in between.

The V call is TRBV30, the J call TRBJ2-7, with 9 nucleotides matching TRBD2. J gave up 7 bases and V 6 bases, and 10 bases lay outside the gene matches. This CDR3 spans 13 amino acids. CDR1 is GTSNPN and CDR2 is SVGIG in the germline V gene (reference sequence). The CDR3 loop is CACRASGVGEQYF. The CDR3 DNA reads as TGTGCCTGCCGGGCTAGCGGGGTAGGTGAGCAGTACTTC.

This clonotype appeared a single time. The chain combines TRBV7-9 with TRBJ2-7; D is perhaps TRBD2 (6 bases). This CDR3 has 15 residues. Germline lookup yields CDR1 SEHNR and CDR2 FQNEAQ (reference sequence). The V and J ends lost 4 bases and 0 bases respectively, with 13 bases between them. CDR3 sequence (DNA): TGTGCCAGCAGCTGGGGGGTAGTGGACTCCTACGAGCAGTACTTC. Protein: CASSWGVVDSYEQYF.

The rearrangement links TRBV20-1 to TRBJ1-6, with D unclear. Germline CDR1 reads DFQATT; CDR2 reads SNEGSKA (reference sequence). The ends were cut back, 3 bases at V and 0 bases at J, with 6 bases in the middle. CDR3 length: 14 amino acids. The CDR3 nucleotides read TGCAGTGCTAGTGACGGCTCCTATAATTCACCCCTCCACTTT. Amino acids: CSASDGSYNSPLHF.